Below, 8 T cell receptor beta chains from the same sample are listed, as sequenced in a study of T cells in Graves' hyperthyroidism and ophthalmopathy. Researchers took RNA transcripts and amplified the TCR beta CDR3 regions from them. TCR CDR3 underwent first-round RT-PCR with the HTBI primer set. TCRdb re-called the multiplex PCR reads with MiXCR, one entry per CDR3 protein. The table lists under 350,000 distinct CDR3 sequences, approximately 15% of them singletons, with 55% to 60% in the top ten. The sample was blood. These receptors were collected from a woman aged 55-69 years with Graves' ophthalmopathy.

Notes on this clonotype: This may be a read error: a much more frequent sequence differs by one nucleotide. The rearrangement links TRBV6-2 or TRBV6-3 to TRBJ2-7; D gene ambiguous. Trimming removed 7 bases at V and 6 bases at J, with 13 bases between. This CDR3 region has 12 residues. Germline CDR1 is MNHEY and CDR2 is SVGEGT. CDR3 coding DNA: TGTGCCAGCACCAACACTTCCCGCGAGCAGTACTTC. This translates into CASTNTSREQYF.

This clonotype has at least ten counts. The V and J genes are TRBV5-1 and TRBJ2-4; D is uncertain. V gave up 2 bases and J gave up 0 bases, with 6 bases separating them. The CDR3 is 14 amino acids. Germline V gives CDR1 SGHRS, CDR2 YFSETQ. CDR3 region: CASSFGLAKNIQYF. For the CDR3, the DNA is TGCGCCAGCAGCTTTGGCCTAGCCAAAAACATTCAGTACTTC.

Ten or more counts support this clonotype. J is TRBJ1-1 and V is TRBV5-1; D is perhaps TRBD1 (5 bases). Trimming left V 1 base short and J 0 bases short, with 10 bases between. The CDR3 has 15 residues. Looked up from germline, CDR1 is SGHRS and CDR2 is YFSETQ. CDR3 nucleotides: TGCGCCAGCAGCTTGACAGGATCCATGAACACTGAAGCTTTCTTT. The encoded protein is CASSLTGSMNTEAFF.

This clonotype has only a few counts. The chain joins TRBV25-1 to TRBJ2-1, with 9 bases fitting TRBD2. V shed 3 bases and J 9 bases; nucleotides not matched to a gene: 6. CDR1 and CDR2 (germline): MGHDK, SYGVNS. The CDR3 covers 14 residues. DNA of the CDR3: TGTGCCAGCAGTGACACGGGGACTAGCATTGAGCAGTTCTTC. Translation gives CASSDTGTSIEQFF.

V gene TRBV28 combines with J gene TRBJ2-3, with TRBD1 matching over 7 bases. Per germline, CDR1 MDHEN and CDR2 SYDVKM. The CDR3 has 13 residues. The V segment lost 5 bases and the J segment 13 bases; nucleotides outside the gene matches: 12. The CDR3 nucleotides read TGTGCCAGCAGTCCCCGGCGGGCAGGGGGAGAGTATTTT. Residues: CASSPRRAGGEYF.

This clonotype has a single count. A much larger clone differs from this one at a single base, so this may be a read error. DNA for the CDR3: TGTGCCAGCAGTGACTCGGACACCGGGGAGCCGTTTTTT. As protein: CASSDSDTGEPFF. The rearrangement links TRBV6-4 to TRBJ2-2, with D perhaps given as TRBD1 or TRBD2 (5 bases each). CDR1 is MRHNA, CDR2 SNTAGT, per germline. The CDR3 runs to 13 residues.

At least ten counts were recorded for this clonotype. The chain uses TRBV7-2 and TRBJ2-7; TRBD1 might be the D (6 bases). This CDR3 comprises 14 residues. Trimming removed 8 bases at V and 2 bases at J, with 16 bases between. The germline V gene encodes CDR1 SGHTA and CDR2 FQGNSA. The chain's CDR3 is CASEDEGETYEQYF. The DNA of the CDR3 is TGTGCCAGCGAGGATGAGGGGGAGACCTACGAGCAGTACTTC. The variable domain in full, completed from reference TRBV7-2 and TRBJ2-7, reads GAGVSQSPSNKVTEKGKDVELRCDPISGHTALYWYRQSLGQGLEFLIYFQGNSAPDKSGLPSDRFSAERTGGSVSTLTIQRTQQEDSAVYLCASEDEGETYEQYFGPGTRLTVT.

This clonotype was seen repeatedly, ten times or more. The chain links TRBV18 to TRBJ2-3; TRBD2 agrees at 7 bases. The CDR3 is 16 residues long. The trim removed 3 bases at V and 5 bases at J, leaving 11 bases unmatched. Germline V gene data show CDR1 as KGHSH and CDR2 as LQKENI. The CDR3 bases are TGTGCCAGCTCACCTTTGGGGGAGGGCGTCGGAGATACGCAGTATTTT. This translates into CASSPLGEGVGDTQYF.